Following are 31 T cell receptor beta chains from one sample sequenced in a study of T cell changes during pregnancy in multiple sclerosis. Using immunoSEQ multiplex PCR, the repertoire was profiled, and TCRdb retains in-frame clones only, with some absent. The sample lists 50,000 to 75,000 clones; 90% were seen once. The input for sequencing was peripheral blood, taken in the first trimester of pregnancy. All receptors come from a female donor in good health, enrolled as a control in a pregnancy study.

The rearrangement links TRBV4-2 to TRBJ1-1; no clear D. V gave up 1 base and J gave up 1 base, with 10 bases separating them. The CDR3 loop spans 15 amino acids. Germline V gives CDR1 LGHNA, CDR2 YNFKEQ. CDR3 nucleotide sequence: TGTGCCAGCAGCCAAGGGACTTTCCCGAACACTGAAGCTTTCTTT. Its translation is CASSQGTFPNTEAFF.

The chain employs TRBV7-2 and TRBJ1-3; D may be TRBD1 (5 bases). The CDR3 spans 16 residues. Germline CDR1 SGHTA, CDR2 FQGNSA. The ends were cut back, 1 base at V and 0 bases at J, with 10 bases in the middle. CDR3 DNA sequence: TGTGCCAGCAGCTTAGTCCAGGGCAACTCTGGAAACACCATATATTTT. Encoded protein: CASSLVQGNSGNTIYF.

The rearrangement uses TRBV7-9 and TRBJ2-7; TRBD2 might be the D (5 bases). V lost 1 base and J 3 bases, leaving 19 bases between the germline ends. Germline V gives CDR1 SEHNR, CDR2 FQNEAQ (reference sequence). The CDR3 has 17 residues. CDR3 sequence: CASSLDGLKLLVYEQYF. CDR3 in DNA: TGTGCCAGCAGCTTAGACGGGTTGAAACTACTAGTCTACGAGCAGTACTTC.

The V and J genes are TRBV5-1 and TRBJ2-3, with 11 bases that match TRBD2. The CDR3 covers 15 residues. J lost 5 bases, V lost 2 bases, and 4 bases had no gene match. Germline V gives CDR1 SGHRS, CDR2 YFSETQ. The CDR3 region is CASSFSGGEGDTQYF. The CDR3 DNA is TGCGCCAGCAGCTTTAGCGGGGGGGAAGGAGATACGCAGTATTTT.

This rearrangement joins TRBV18 to TRBJ1-1; 9 bases match TRBD1. Germline assignment: CDR1 KGHSH and CDR2 LQKENI. V dropped 3 bases and J dropped 7; count of bases not matched to a gene: 12. This CDR3 spans 16 amino acids. CDR3 sequence (DNA): TGTGCCAGCTCACCTGGACAGGGGAAGATGCTGGGTGAAGCTTTCTTT. Protein sequence: CASSPGQGKMLGEAFF. The full variable domain, with the rest looked up from reference TRBV18 and TRBJ1-1, is NAGVMQNPRHLVRRRGQEARLRCSPMKGHSHVYWYRQLPEEGLKFMVYLQKENIIDESGMPKERFSAEFPKEGPSILRIQQVVRGDSAAYFCASSPGQGKMLGEAFFGQGTRLTVV.

This clone has only a few counts. The chain is built from TRBV4-3 and TRBJ2-1; 12 positions agree with TRBD2. Germline CDR1 reads LGHNA; CDR2 reads YSLEER. V shed 2 bases, J shed 4 bases, and the junction held 3 bases outside the gene matches. This CDR3 has 16 residues. The CDR3 nucleotides are TGCGCCAGCAGCCAATCTAGCGGGGGGGATTACAATGAGCAGTTCTTC. Translating gives CASSQSSGGDYNEQFF.

This chain uses TRBV11-3 with TRBJ2-1, with TRBD1 as a possible D gene (6 bases). The germline gives CDR1 SGHNT, CDR2 YENEEA. This CDR3 is 14 amino acids long. V lost 5 bases, J lost 3 bases, and 11 bases lay in between. CDR3 nucleotide sequence: TGTGCCAGCAGCACAGGGAGTTACTACAATGAGCAGTTCTTC. Amino acids: CASSTGSYYNEQFF.

Here the CDR3 reads CASSLTSGRSAETQYF. In DNA form, the CDR3 reads TGTGCCAGCAGCCTGACTAGCGGGAGATCGGCAGAGACCCAGTACTTC. V gene TRBV28 combines with J gene TRBJ2-5; 12 positions match TRBD2. Germline V gene data show CDR1 as MDHEN and CDR2 as SYDVKM. V trimming: 6 bases; J trimming: 4 bases; junction bases outside the gene matches: 9. The CDR3 sequence is 16 residues long.

This chain connects TRBV6-6 to TRBJ1-5; perhaps TRBD1 as D (6 bases). V lost 0 bases and J 6 bases, leaving 6 bases between the germline ends. This CDR3 contains 13 residues. From germline, CDR1 is MNHNY and CDR2 SVGAGI (reference sequence). This CDR3 reads CASSYSTGQPQHF. CDR3 DNA sequence: TGTGCCAGCAGTTACTCGACAGGTCAGCCCCAGCATTTT.

V usage is TRBV4-3 and J usage is TRBJ2-7; perhaps TRBD1 as D (6 bases). V was trimmed by 0 bases and J by 3 bases, leaving 9 bases between them. This CDR3 is 14 amino acids long. Germline V CDR1 and CDR2: LGHNA, YSLEER. CDR3 amino acids: CASSQDDRLYEQYF. CDR3 in DNA: TGCGCCAGCAGCCAAGATGACAGGCTCTACGAGCAGTACTTC.

The rearrangement uses TRBV10-3 and TRBJ2-2; 15 bases are shared with TRBD2. Germline loops: CDR1 ENHRY, CDR2 SYGVKD. The V segment lost 4 bases and the J segment 5 bases; nucleotides outside the gene matches: 11. This CDR3 has 19 residues. This CDR3 reads CAISAIPGLAGGGTGELFF. In DNA, the CDR3 is TGTGCCATCAGTGCTATCCCGGGACTAGCGGGAGGCGGGACCGGGGAGCTGTTTTTT.

The chain couples TRBV11-3 to TRBJ2-2; maybe TRBD1 (5 bases). The CDR3 has 14 amino acids. V was pared by 0 bases and J by 3 bases, with 5 bases between. The germline V gene encodes CDR1 SGHNT and CDR2 YENEEA. The CDR3 DNA sequence: TGTGCCAGCAGCTTAGAACAGGACACCGGGGAGCTGTTTTTT. This gives the protein CASSLEQDTGELFF.

The chain uses TRBV12-1 and TRBJ2-2; no DNA check was done on the table's D call, TRBD1. TRBV12-1 is a recognized pseudogene. The CDR3 extends over 20 amino acids. Written as DNA, the CDR3 is TGTGCCAGCACCCTTCCGGGGGACAGGGGTTGTATCATGGACACCGGGGAGCTGTTTTTT. Translation gives CASTLPGDRGCIMDTGELFF.

The chain couples TRBV28 to TRBJ1-2, with D perhaps matching TRBD1 (5 bases). The germline V and J ends were trimmed by 6 bases and 1 base, with 9 bases remaining between them. The V gene's germline CDR1 is MDHEN and CDR2 SYDVKM. The CDR3 loop spans 13 amino acids. CDR3 protein: CASSRRGNYGYTF. The CDR3, as DNA: TGTGCCAGCAGCCGTAGGGGTAACTATGGCTACACCTTC.

The chain combines TRBV18 with TRBJ1-4; D is ambiguous. Germline CDR1 is KGHSH and CDR2 is LQKENI. With 6 bases removed from V and 5 bases from J, the gap between germline ends came to 16 bases. The CDR3 contains 15 residues. CDR3 sequence: CASSPLQQQNEKLFF. The CDR3 nucleotides read TGTGCCAGCTCGCCTCTACAGCAGCAGAATGAAAAACTGTTTTTT.

V is TRBV29-1 and J is TRBJ2-3; perhaps TRBD1 as D (5 bases). The V gene lost 2 bases and the J gene lost 0 bases, with 9 bases spanning the gap. The germline CDR1 and CDR2 sequences are SQVTM and ANQGSEA. There are 14 residues in the CDR3. In DNA, the CDR3 is TGCAGCGTTGAATCAGGGCAGAGCACAGATACGCAGTATTTT. Translation gives CSVESGQSTDTQYF.

This clone was picked up one time. Other DNA sequences of this sample code for an identical CDR3. The genes are TRBV18 and TRBJ1-3; D gene unclear. Trimming cost V 6 bases and J 0 bases, with 9 bases left between them. The CDR3 length is 14 residues. Per the germline V gene, CDR1 is KGHSH and CDR2 is LQKENI. The CDR3 DNA follows: TGTGCCAGCTCGCAACAGAGCTCTGGAAACACCATATATTTT. Its protein product is CASSQQSSGNTIYF.

This sequence joins TRBV7-2 and TRBJ2-3; 9 nucleotides line up with TRBD1. CDR3 length: 16 amino acids. V shed 4 bases and J 1 base; nucleotides not matched to a gene: 6. Germline V gene data show CDR1 as SGHTA and CDR2 as FQGNSA. The DNA of the CDR3 is TGTGCCAGCAGCTCGGGACAGGGCACTGGCACAGATACGCAGTATTTT. This encodes CASSSGQGTGTDTQYF.

The chain couples TRBV29-1 to TRBJ1-1, with TRBD1 matching over 9 bases. Unmatched junction bases numbered 9, after V lost 5 bases and J lost 5 bases. CDR1 and CDR2 from the germline V gene are SQVTM and ANQGSEA. The CDR3 has 14 amino acids. The CDR3 loop is CSVLPDRGRTEAFF. The DNA for the CDR3 is TGCAGCGTTCTACCGGACAGGGGACGGACTGAAGCTTTCTTT.

The rearrangement links TRBV27 to TRBJ2-1, with 9 positions matching TRBD2. V lost 8 bases to trimming and J lost 7 bases; unmatched junction nucleotides: 15. This CDR3 is 16 amino acids long. Germline loops: CDR1 MNHEY, CDR2 SMNVEV (reference sequence). The DNA of the CDR3 is TGTGCCAGCGGGCCCAGGGGTAGCGGGAGAGCAAATGAGCAGTTCTTC. Translating it yields CASGPRGSGRANEQFF.

The gene calls are TRBV6-1 and TRBJ1-4; 9 positions match TRBD1. In germline, CDR1 is MNHNS, CDR2 SASEGT. Germline trimming cut 7 bases from V and 6 bases from J; bases unmatched to any gene: 9. The CDR3 length is 15 residues. The CDR3 bases are TGTGCCAGCACAGAGCAGGGACAGGGCTATGAAAAACTGTTTTTT. Amino acids: CASTEQGQGYEKLFF.

This chain uses TRBV6-1 with TRBJ2-7; TRBD1 matches 7 bases. Germline CDR1 is MNHNS and CDR2 is SASEGT. This CDR3 is 14 amino acids long. J was trimmed by 4 bases and V by 4 bases; bases with no gene match: 7. CDR3: CASSVRTGQYEQYF. DNA of the CDR3: TGTGCCAGCAGTGTTAGGACAGGCCAATACGAGCAGTACTTC.

J is TRBJ2-2 and V is TRBV10-2, with TRBD1 as a possible D gene (6 bases). The CDR3 length is 14 residues. The germline CDR1 and CDR2 sequences are WSHSY and SAAADI. Trimming shortened V by 8 bases and J by 4 bases, and 14 bases separated the two germline ends. In DNA, the CDR3 is TGCGCCAGCTCTAGACAGGACTCCACCGGGGAGCTGTTTTTT. Protein sequence: CASSRQDSTGELFF.

The chain carries TRBV7-3 and TRBJ2-3; 11 positions match TRBD2. Trimming took 5 bases from V and 5 from J; bases not matched to a gene: 9. Germline values: CDR1 SGHTA, CDR2 FQGTGA. This CDR3 region has 16 residues. CDR3 amino acids: CASSPISGGARDTQYF. The DNA of the CDR3 is TGTGCCAGCAGCCCCATTAGCGGGGGGGCCAGAGATACGCAGTATTTT.

The rearrangement links TRBV2 to TRBJ2-3, with TRBD2 identical over 11 bases. Trimming cost V 4 bases and J 4 bases; bases outside gene matches: 4. Germline-derived CDR1 and CDR2 are SNHLY and FYNNEI. The CDR3 is 15 residues long. The chain's CDR3 is CASSVNSGGADTQYF. The DNA of the CDR3 is TGTGCCAGCAGTGTGAATAGCGGGGGGGCAGATACGCAGTATTTT.

The rearrangement joins TRBV7-9 to TRBJ1-5; D possibly corresponds to TRBD1 (6 bases). The ends were cut back, 9 bases at V and 9 bases at J, with 18 bases in the middle. The germline CDR1 and CDR2 sequences are SEHNR and FQNEAQ (reference sequence). This CDR3 contains 13 residues. The CDR3 reads CASGEGESRPQHF. The CDR3 nucleotides are TGTGCCAGTGGGGAGGGGGAGAGTAGGCCCCAGCATTTT.

This sequence joins TRBV5-4 and TRBJ2-7; TRBD1 agrees at 8 bases. Germline assignment: CDR1 SGHNT and CDR2 YYREEE (reference sequence). The V segment lost 4 bases and the J segment 4 bases; nucleotides outside the gene matches: 7. This CDR3 is built from 14 residues. The chain's CDR3 is CASSLGQGAYEQYF. The CDR3 DNA is TGTGCCAGCAGCCTTGGACAGGGAGCGTACGAGCAGTACTTC.

This clone was counted between two and nine times. V usage is TRBV6-4 and J usage is TRBJ2-3, with 11 bases that match TRBD1. Germline V gene data show CDR1 as MRHNA and CDR2 as SNTAGT. There are 15 residues in the CDR3. The junction had 7 bases not matched to a gene; V was cut back by 6 bases and J by 5 bases. CDR3 in DNA: TGTGCCAGCAGCCCTGGGACAGGGGGGAAAGATACGCAGTATTTT. Its translation: CASSPGTGGKDTQYF.

This sequence joins TRBV7-2 and TRBJ1-3, with TRBD1 identical over 8 bases. The CDR3 runs 15 residues. The V and J ends lost 6 bases and 2 bases, in that order; junction bases with no gene match: 6. The germline V gene encodes CDR1 SGHTA and CDR2 FQGNSA. The CDR3 spells CASRARQGTGNTIYF. The CDR3 DNA reads as TGTGCCAGCAGAGCTAGACAGGGGACTGGAAACACCATATATTTT.

The chain links TRBV29-1 to TRBJ1-1; 10 nucleotides align to TRBD1. Germline loops: CDR1 SQVTM, CDR2 ANQGSEA. After removal of 6 bases from V and 6 bases from J, the junction contained 13 bases not matched to a gene. The CDR3 is made up of 15 amino acids. CDR3 amino acids: CSVVTGGGGMSEAFF. For the CDR3, the DNA is TGCAGCGTAGTGACAGGGGGCGGTGGGATGTCTGAAGCTTTCTTT.

CDR3 sequence (DNA): TGTGCCAGCAGCTCCCCCCCCGATTCGGGCACCGGGGAGCTGTTTTTT. As protein: CASSSPPDSGTGELFF. The gene calls are TRBV7-6 and TRBJ2-2; D gene unclear. The germline V gene encodes CDR1 SGHVS and CDR2 FNYEAQ. The CDR3 covers 16 residues. The V end lost 4 bases, the J end lost 4 bases, and 16 bases lay between the germline ends.